Below, 21 T cell receptor beta chains from the same sample are listed, as sequenced in a study of T cells expressing NK-cell markers. One entry per CDR3 protein, without DNA, is what TCRdb gives after re-calling the 5' RACE reads. The table counts fewer than 300,000 distinct CDR3 sequences; 4.2% lies in the top ten. The sequencing input was blood T cells: a sorted CD56 or NKG2C T cell subset, CD4+ or CD8+ T cells, or bulk PBMC T cells (not recorded which). These receptors were obtained from a woman between 18 and 69 years old in good health.

The CDR3 loop reads CATSRELRTQYF. The chain recombines TRBV15 with TRBJ2-4. Germline values: CDR1 LNHNV, CDR2 YYDKDF (reference sequence). CDR3 length: 12 residues. Full variable domain (rest looked up from reference TRBV15 and TRBJ2-4): DAMVIQNPRYQVTQFGKPVTLSCSQTLNHNVMYWYQQKSSQAPKLLFHYYDKDFNNEADTPDNFQSRRPNTSFCFLDIRSPGLGDTAMYLCATSRELRTQYFGAGTRLSVL.

The chain recombines TRBV20-1 with TRBJ2-1; TCRdb proposes TRBD2, but this gene call is untestable without DNA. This CDR3 is built from 16 residues. Germline loops: CDR1 DFQATT, CDR2 SNEGSKA (reference sequence). The CDR3 protein is CSASPSRLNPYNEQFF.

The rearrangement links TRBV12-3 or TRBV12-4 to TRBJ2-2; no DNA is available, so the TRBD1 call from TCRdb remains unchecked. The CDR3 runs 15 residues. CDR3 residues: CASRHRQGGTGELFF.

The rearrangement links TRBV5-1 to TRBJ2-3; the TCRdb call, TRBD1, lacks DNA for checking. CDR1 and CDR2 from the germline V gene are SGHRS and YFSETQ. CDR3 length: 14 residues. This chain's CDR3 is CASSYAPGTDTQYF.

CDR3 in amino acids: CSARQQGATDGYTF. The rearrangement uses TRBV20-1 and TRBJ1-2; absent DNA, TCRdb's TRBD1 call cannot be checked. Germline loops: CDR1 DFQATT, CDR2 SNEGSKA (reference sequence). CDR3 length: 14 amino acids.

This chain uses TRBV20-1 with TRBJ2-5; the D gene TCRdb calls, TRBD2, cannot be checked with no DNA. The CDR3 runs 14 residues. CDR1 DFQATT and CDR2 SNEGSKA come from the germline V gene (reference sequence). The CDR3 region is CSGGLAGVVGTQYF.

The rearrangement joins TRBV11-3 to TRBJ2-1. The CDR3 is made up of 12 amino acids. CDR1 SGHNT and CDR2 YENEEA come from the germline V gene. The CDR3 region is CASSLNGNEQFF.

The chain combines TRBV4-2 with TRBJ2-3; the D call from TCRdb, TRBD1, cannot be confirmed without DNA. Germline V gene sequence: CDR1 LGHNA, CDR2 YNFKEQ. The CDR3 is made up of 16 amino acids. CDR3 region: CASSQDSGTRVDTQYF.

The chain joins TRBV30 to TRBJ1-5. The length of the CDR3 is 14 residues. In germline, CDR1 is GTSNPN, CDR2 SVGIG (reference sequence). CDR3 loop: CAWTGEGGNQPQHF.

The genes are TRBV20-1 and TRBJ2-3; TCRdb selects TRBD1, and the lack of DNA leaves this call unchecked. CDR1 and CDR2 from the germline V gene are DFQATT and SNEGSKA (reference sequence). The CDR3 has 14 residues. The CDR3: CSARGGGGTDTQYF.

The rearrangement links TRBV4-2 to TRBJ1-1. The CDR3 covers 16 residues. Germline CDR1 and CDR2: LGHNA and YNFKEQ. The CDR3 loop is CASSQDLTRTNTEAFF.

The V and J genes are TRBV24-1 and TRBJ1-3; TCRdb's D call, TRBD1, is unchecked because there is no DNA. The CDR3 has 14 residues. From germline, CDR1 is KGHDR and CDR2 SFDVKD. The CDR3 protein is CAKGGRGSGNTIYF.

V gene TRBV6-1 combines with J gene TRBJ2-1; without DNA, the TCRdb call of TRBD2 cannot be checked. The length of the CDR3 is 15 residues. The germline V gene has CDR1 MNHNS and CDR2 SASEGT. CDR3 protein: CASSRFSAGNNEQFF.

The chain is built from TRBV6-2 or TRBV6-3 and TRBJ2-1; TCRdb names TRBD2, which stays unverified in the absence of DNA. The germline V gene has CDR1 MNHEY and CDR2 SVGEGT. The CDR3 extends over 19 amino acids. The CDR3 region is CASSYSGAGGPKLLNEQFF.

This chain joins TRBV5-1 and TRBJ1-5; lacking DNA, the TRBD1 call made by TCRdb goes unchecked. Germline values: CDR1 SGHRS, CDR2 YFSETQ. The CDR3 totals 16 residues. CDR3 region: CASSRYAPGPNQPQHF.

The CDR3 here is CASSGGVQDWAKNIQYF. The chain is built from TRBV5-6 and TRBJ2-4; the D call from TCRdb, TRBD1, cannot be confirmed without DNA. Germline lookup yields CDR1 SGHDT and CDR2 YYEEEE. The CDR3 loop spans 17 amino acids. The full variable domain, in which reference TRBV5-6 and TRBJ2-4 provide the parts outside the CDR3, is DAGVTQSPTHLIKTRGQQVTLRCSPKSGHDTVSWYQQALGQGPQFIFQYYEEEERQRGNFPDRFSGHQFPNYSSELNVNALLLGDSALYLCASSGGVQDWAKNIQYFGAGTRLSVL.

The rearrangement uses TRBV4-2 and TRBJ1-5; TCRdb calls TRBD1, which cannot be checked without DNA. The germline CDR1 and CDR2 sequences are LGHNA and YNFKEQ. The CDR3 length is 14 residues. CDR3 region: CASSQEQGTQPQHF.

The rearrangement uses TRBV5-1 and TRBJ2-3. This CDR3 spans 15 amino acids. Germline CDR1 is SGHRS and CDR2 is YFSETQ. Here the CDR3 reads CASSLELAGTDTQYF.

The J gene is TRBJ2-3, the V gene TRBV6-5; the D call of TRBD2 rests on TCRdb alone, since no DNA is present to check it. Germline V gives CDR1 MNHEY, CDR2 SVGAGI. The CDR3 is made up of 17 amino acids. The CDR3 is CASSSRGLAFSTDTQYF.

This chain joins TRBV5-1 and TRBJ2-1. The CDR3 runs 16 residues. Germline V gene sequence: CDR1 SGHRS, CDR2 YFSETQ. CDR3 amino acids: CASTISILGSYNEQFF. Based on the CDR3 plus reference TRBV5-1 and TRBJ2-1, the full variable domain is KAGVTQTPRYLIKTRGQQVTLSCSPISGHRSVSWYQQTPGQGLQFLFEYFSETQRNKGNFPGRFSGRQFSNSRSEMNVSTLELGDSALYLCASTISILGSYNEQFFGPGTRLTVL.

The chain is built from TRBV2 and TRBJ2-1; the TCRdb D gene call, TRBD2, has no DNA to confirm it. Per the germline V gene, CDR1 is SNHLY and CDR2 is FYNNEI. There are 14 residues in the CDR3. The CDR3 sequence is CAGQAGGTYNEQFF.